A single sample gave rise to the 8 T cell receptor beta chains below, sequenced in a study of blood T cell repertoires in COVID-19. Clones were sequenced by immunoSEQ multiplex PCR, and TCRdb holds only the in-frame ones, with some missing. The sample holds about 330,000 clones, approximately 84% seen once. Sequencing was done on a sample of PBMCs or T cells enriched from blood (not recorded which). The source of these receptors is a woman aged 25 to 39 who had recovered from COVID-19.

The V call is TRBV18, the J call TRBJ1-1; possible D gene TRBD1, 5 bases. In germline, CDR1 is KGHSH, CDR2 LQKENI. The CDR3 loop spans 14 amino acids. V dropped 2 bases and J dropped 1 base, with 8 bases sitting between them. The CDR3 region is CASSPITGNTEAFF. CDR3 nucleotides: TGTGCCAGCTCACCAATTACAGGGAACACTGAAGCTTTCTTT.

V usage is TRBV9 and J usage is TRBJ2-1, with 9 bases identical to TRBD2. Losses at the gene ends were 6 bases for V and 5 bases for J; bases not matched to a gene: 6. From germline, CDR1 is SGDLS and CDR2 YYNGEE. The CDR3 extends over 14 amino acids. Written as DNA, the CDR3 is TGTGCCAGCAAACGAGCGGGGGGTAACAATGAGCAGTTCTTC. Its protein product is CASKRAGGNNEQFF.

The chain joins TRBV29-1 to TRBJ2-1; a possible D gene is TRBD1 (5 bases). V gave up 4 bases and J gave up 8 bases, with 12 bases separating them. Germline V gives CDR1 SQVTM, CDR2 ANQGSEA. This CDR3 contains 12 residues. In DNA, the CDR3 is TGCAGCGTTGCCAAGGGGCCCGATGAGCAGTTCTTC. Translated, it gives CSVAKGPDEQFF.

As DNA, the CDR3 is TGTGCCAGCAGTTTAGTGCAGGGCGGCCGTCAGCCCCAGCATTTT. It yields the protein CASSLVQGGRQPQHF. V gene TRBV28 combines with J gene TRBJ1-5; possible D gene TRBD1, 5 bases. The CDR3 loop spans 15 amino acids. Per the germline V gene, CDR1 is MDHEN and CDR2 is SYDVKM. The V gene lost 2 bases and the J gene lost 6 bases, with 14 bases spanning the gap.

The chain uses TRBV13 and TRBJ2-3; D gene ambiguous. The CDR3 has 12 amino acids. Looked up from germline, CDR1 is PRHDT and CDR2 is FYEKMQ (reference sequence). With 0 bases removed from V and 5 bases from J, the gap between germline ends came to 3 bases. CDR3 in amino acids: CASSLGRDTQYF. The DNA for the CDR3 is TGTGCCAGCAGCTTAGGCCGAGATACGCAGTATTTT.

The chain recombines TRBV13 with TRBJ2-1; 7 bases are shared with TRBD1. The CDR3 has 15 amino acids. Losses at the gene ends were 5 bases for V and 7 bases for J; bases not matched to a gene: 11. Germline V gives CDR1 PRHDT, CDR2 FYEKMQ (reference sequence). CDR3 DNA sequence: TGTGCCAGCAGCGAAGAGGGGGCAGGAAGGAATGAGCAGTTCTTC. Residues: CASSEEGAGRNEQFF.

With regard to this clone: The same CDR3 can be traced to other DNA sequences in this sample. The rearrangement joins TRBV6-2 or TRBV6-3 to TRBJ1-5; no firm D call. In germline, CDR1 is MNHEY, CDR2 SVGEGT. V was cut by 2 bases and J by 6 bases, with 11 bases left in between. The length of the CDR3 is 14 residues. CDR3 residues: CASSYRPRGQPQHF. The DNA of the CDR3 is TGTGCCAGCAGTTACAGACCAAGAGGTCAGCCCCAGCATTTT.

This rearrangement joins TRBV11-2 to TRBJ2-2; D may be TRBD1 (5 bases). Germline V gene sequence: CDR1 SGHAT, CDR2 FQNNGV. The CDR3 is 13 residues long. V was cut by 2 bases and J by 8 bases, with 9 bases left in between. The CDR3 DNA reads as TGTGCCAGCAGCTTATCTGGGGCAGGGGAGCTGTTTTTT. Its protein is CASSLSGAGELFF.